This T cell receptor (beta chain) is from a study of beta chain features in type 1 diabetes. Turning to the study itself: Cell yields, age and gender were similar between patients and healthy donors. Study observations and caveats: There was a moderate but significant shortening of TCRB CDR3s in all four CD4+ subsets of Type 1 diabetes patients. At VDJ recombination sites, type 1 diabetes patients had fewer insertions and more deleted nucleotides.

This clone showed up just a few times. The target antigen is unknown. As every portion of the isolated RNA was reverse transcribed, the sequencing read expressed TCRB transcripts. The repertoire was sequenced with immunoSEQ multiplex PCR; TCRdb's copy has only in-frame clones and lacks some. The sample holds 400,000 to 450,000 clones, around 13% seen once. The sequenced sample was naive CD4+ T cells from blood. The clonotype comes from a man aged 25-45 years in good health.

CDR3 coding DNA: TGTGCCATCAGTCAAGACAGGGACTATAGCAATCAGCCCCAGCATTTT. Translating gives CAISQDRDYSNQPQHF. The chain combines TRBV10-3 with TRBJ1-5; 7 bases align to TRBD1. Losses at the gene ends were 5 bases for V and 0 bases for J; bases not matched to a gene: 7. This CDR3 contains 16 residues. Germline V lookup: CDR1 ENHRY, CDR2 SYGVKD.